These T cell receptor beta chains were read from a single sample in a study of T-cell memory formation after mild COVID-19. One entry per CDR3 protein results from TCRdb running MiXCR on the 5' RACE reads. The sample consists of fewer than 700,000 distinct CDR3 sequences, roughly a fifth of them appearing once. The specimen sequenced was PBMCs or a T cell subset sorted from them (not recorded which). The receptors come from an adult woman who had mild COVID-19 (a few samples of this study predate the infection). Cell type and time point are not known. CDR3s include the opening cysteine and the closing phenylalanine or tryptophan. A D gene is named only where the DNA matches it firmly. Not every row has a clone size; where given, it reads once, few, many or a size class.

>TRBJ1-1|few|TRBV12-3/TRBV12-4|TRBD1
CASSGGQGAFTEAFF
TGTGCCAGCAGTGGCGGACAGGGGGCTTTCACTGAAGCTTTCTTT
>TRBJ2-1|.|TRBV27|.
CASSLSSSNEQFF
TGTGCCAGCAGTTTATCTTCCTCTAATGAGCAGTTCTTC
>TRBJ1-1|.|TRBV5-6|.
CASSLADTRVAFF
TGTGCCAGCAGCTTGGCTGACACAAGGGTAGCTTTCTTT
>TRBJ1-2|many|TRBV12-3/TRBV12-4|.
CASRANYGYTF
TGTGCCAGCAGGGCTAACTATGGCTACACCTTC
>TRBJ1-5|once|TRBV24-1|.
CATSGGRSNQPQHF
TGTGCCACCAGTGGGGGACGTAGCAATCAGCCCCAGCATTTT
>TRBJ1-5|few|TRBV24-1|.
CATEAGRDQPQHF
TGTGCCACGGAGGCGGGACGGGATCAGCCCCAGCATTTT
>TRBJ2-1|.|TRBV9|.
CASSVGGDFPYNEQFF
TGTGCCAGCAGCGTAGGAGGGGACTTTCCCTACAATGAGCAGTTCTTC
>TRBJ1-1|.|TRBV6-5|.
CASRRGDTEAFF
TGTGCCAGCAGAAGAGGGGACACTGAAGCTTTCTTT
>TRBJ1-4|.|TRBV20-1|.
CSARTTGVDEKLFF
TGCAGTGCTAGAACAACGGGTGTTGATGAAAAACTGTTTTTT
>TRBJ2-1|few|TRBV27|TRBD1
CASSLSRQGGYNEQFF
TGTGCCAGCAGTTTAAGTCGACAGGGGGGGTACAATGAGCAGTTCTTC
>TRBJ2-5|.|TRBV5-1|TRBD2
CASSLVGGTSVQETQYF
TGCGCCAGCAGCTTGGTAGGGGGGACTAGCGTTCAAGAGACCCAGTACTTC
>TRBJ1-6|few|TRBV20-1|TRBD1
CSARRQGNNSPLHF
TGCAGTGCGAGAAGACAGGGCAACAATTCACCCCTCCACTTT
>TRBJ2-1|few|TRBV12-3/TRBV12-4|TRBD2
CASAWAGRDEQFF
TGTGCCAGTGCCTGGGCGGGGAGGGATGAGCAGTTCTTC
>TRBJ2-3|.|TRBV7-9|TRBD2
CASSSTSGNFTDTQYF
TGTGCCAGCAGCTCGACTAGCGGGAACTTCACAGATACGCAGTATTTT
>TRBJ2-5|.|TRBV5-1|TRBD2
CASSLFLASGVQETQYF
TGCGCCAGCAGCTTGTTTCTTGCTAGCGGGGTACAAGAGACCCAGTACTTC
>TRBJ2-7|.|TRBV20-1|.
CSARDSAGWYEQYF
TGCAGTGCTAGAGATTCGGCTGGCTGGTACGAGCAGTACTTC
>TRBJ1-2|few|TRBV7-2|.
CASSLSLGGGNYGYTF
TGTGCCAGCAGCTTGAGTCTGGGTGGTGGGAACTATGGCTACACCTTC
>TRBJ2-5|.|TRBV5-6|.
CASTGTFHTETQYF
TGTGCCAGCACCGGGACTTTCCATACCGAGACCCAGTACTTC
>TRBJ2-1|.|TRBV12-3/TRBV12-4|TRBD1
CASSPRQGASSEQFF
TGTGCCAGCAGCCCTCGACAGGGGGCTTCGAGTGAGCAGTTCTTC
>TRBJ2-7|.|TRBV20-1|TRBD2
CSARKPRAGVGSYEQYF
TGCAGTGCTAGAAAACCCCGTGCGGGAGTGGGCTCCTACGAGCAGTACTTC
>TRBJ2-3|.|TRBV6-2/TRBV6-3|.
CASSTDPGTQYF
TGTGCCAGCAGTACGGACCCAGGAACGCAGTATTTT
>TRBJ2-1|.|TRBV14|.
CASSQDVPNEQFF
TGTGCCAGCAGCCAAGATGTCCCGAATGAGCAGTTCTTC
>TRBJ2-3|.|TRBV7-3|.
CASRGSDTQYF
TGTGCCAGCAGGGGTTCAGATACGCAGTATTTT